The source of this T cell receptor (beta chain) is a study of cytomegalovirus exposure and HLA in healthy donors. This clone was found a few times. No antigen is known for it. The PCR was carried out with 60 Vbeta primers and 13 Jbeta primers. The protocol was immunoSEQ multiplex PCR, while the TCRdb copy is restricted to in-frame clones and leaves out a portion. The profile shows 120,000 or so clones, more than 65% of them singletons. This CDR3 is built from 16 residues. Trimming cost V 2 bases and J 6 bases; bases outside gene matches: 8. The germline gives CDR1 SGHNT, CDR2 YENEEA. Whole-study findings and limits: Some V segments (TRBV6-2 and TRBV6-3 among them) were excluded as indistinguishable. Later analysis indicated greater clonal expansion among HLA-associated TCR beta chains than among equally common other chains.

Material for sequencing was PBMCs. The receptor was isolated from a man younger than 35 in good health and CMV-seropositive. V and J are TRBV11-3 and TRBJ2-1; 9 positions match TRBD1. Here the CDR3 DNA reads TGTGCCAGCAGCTTACGAACAGGGGGCGGCACCAATGAGCAGTTCTTC. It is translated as CASSLRTGGGTNEQFF.